This TCR beta chain is from a study of T cell responses to AZD1222 COVID-19 vaccine. Study results and limitations: Reports indicate that nearly half of spike-specific TCRs are directed at unmutated variant regions. A mostly white British donor set with more females was recruited, and clonal diversity was possibly underestimated.

About this clone: The antigen is unknown.

Profiling relied on immunoSEQ multiplex PCR, and the TCRdb table lists in-frame clones only, not all of them. The table lists over 45,000 clones, around 91% of them singletons. The receptor was isolated from an adult who received the AZD1222 COVID-19 vaccine. The input for sequencing was peripheral blood, taken 28 days after the second AZD1222 dose.

CDR3 bases: TGTGCCAGCAGCCCCGGAGGGATAGCTGGAAACACCATATATTTT. This gives the protein CASSPGGIAGNTIYF. The rearrangement joins TRBV7-8 to TRBJ1-3; D ambiguous. This CDR3 is built from 15 residues. Trimming left V 5 bases short and J 2 bases short, with 13 bases between. The germline V gene has CDR1 SGHVS and CDR2 FQNEAQ.